This T cell receptor (beta chain) is drawn from a study of shared clonotypes between healthy human individuals. Clones were read by immunoSEQ multiplex PCR, and TCRdb kept only the in-frame ones, dropping some. The table includes roughly 300,000 clones, roughly 70% detected once. Concerning this clone: Antigen unknown.

This CDR3 contains 16 residues. CDR1 and CDR2 (germline): SGHNT, YYREEE (reference sequence). The V end was cut by 3 bases, the J end by 6 bases, with 22 bases between. Study-wide points: Roughly 5% was the fraction of naive CD4 clonotypes found shared across several donors.

The healthy adult donors were HIV-negative and reported no recent acute infections or vaccinations. The specimen sequenced was memory CD4+ T cells sorted from blood. This sample's subset: CD45RA-negative fraction. The chain carries TRBV5-4 and TRBJ2-7; either TRBD1 or TRBD2 may fit D (6 bases each). The origin of this receptor is a man younger than 40 in good health. CDR3 loop: CASSSPTRGRSSEQYF. CDR3 DNA sequence: TGTGCCAGCAGCTCGCCAACTAGGGGGAGGTCTTCCGAGCAGTACTTC.